This TCR beta chain is from a study of shared clonotypes between healthy human individuals. Clones were read by immunoSEQ multiplex PCR, and TCRdb kept only the in-frame ones, dropping some. The sample consists of about 1,800,000 clones, about 94% of them appearing once. Findings and caveats of the study: Sampling involved blood alone; tissue repertoires likely differ.

Turning to this clone: No antigen is known for it.

Only CD45RO-negative cells positively selected for CCR7 counted as naive CD8 cells, so terminally differentiated effector memory CD45RA+ cells were excluded. The V and J ends lost 5 bases and 5 bases respectively, with 17 bases between them. The CDR3 is made up of 15 amino acids. Germline loops: CDR1 SGDLS, CDR2 YYNGEE. Sequenced input: naive CD8+ T cells sorted from blood. The receptor's source is a man between 18 and 29 years old in good health. The V and J genes are TRBV9 and TRBJ2-1; a weak D match, TRBD2 (5 bases). CDR3 nucleotide sequence: TGTGCCAGCAGAGGAAGCCTCGACGGGAACAATGAGCAGTTCTTC. Protein product: CASRGSLDGNNEQFF.